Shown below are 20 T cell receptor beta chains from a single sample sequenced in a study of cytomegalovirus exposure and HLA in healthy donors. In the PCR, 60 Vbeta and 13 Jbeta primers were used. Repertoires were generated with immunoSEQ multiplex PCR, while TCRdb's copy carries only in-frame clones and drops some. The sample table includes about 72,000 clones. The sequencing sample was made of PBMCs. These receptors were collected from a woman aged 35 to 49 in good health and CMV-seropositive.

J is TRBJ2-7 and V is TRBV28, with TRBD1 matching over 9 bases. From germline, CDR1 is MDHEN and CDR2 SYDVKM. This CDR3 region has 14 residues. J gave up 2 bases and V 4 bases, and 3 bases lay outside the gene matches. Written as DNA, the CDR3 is TGTGCCAGCAGTTCCGGGGACAGGGCCTACGAGCAGTACTTC. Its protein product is CASSSGDRAYEQYF.

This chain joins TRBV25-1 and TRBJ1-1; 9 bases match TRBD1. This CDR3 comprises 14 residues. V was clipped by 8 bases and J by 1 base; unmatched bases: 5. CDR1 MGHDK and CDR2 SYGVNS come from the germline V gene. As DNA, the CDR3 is TGTGCCAGCCGATCGACAGGGGGGAACACTGAAGCTTTCTTT. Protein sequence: CASRSTGGNTEAFF.

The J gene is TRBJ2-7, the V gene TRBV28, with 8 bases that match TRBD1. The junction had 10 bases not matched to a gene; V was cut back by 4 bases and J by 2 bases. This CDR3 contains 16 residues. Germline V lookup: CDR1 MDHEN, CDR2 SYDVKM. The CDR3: CASSSTGVGVAYEQYF. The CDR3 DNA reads TGTGCCAGCAGTTCGACAGGGGTCGGTGTGGCCTACGAGCAGTACTTC.

CDR3 protein: CASSRDTQETQYF. The CDR3 coding sequence is TGTGCCAGCAGCCGGGACACCCAAGAGACCCAGTACTTC. This chain joins TRBV7-7 and TRBJ2-5, with D perhaps matching TRBD1 (6 bases). The CDR3 covers 13 residues. Trimming removed 5 bases from V and 1 base from J, with 8 bases in between. Germline V lookup: CDR1 SSHAT, CDR2 FNYEAQ (reference sequence).

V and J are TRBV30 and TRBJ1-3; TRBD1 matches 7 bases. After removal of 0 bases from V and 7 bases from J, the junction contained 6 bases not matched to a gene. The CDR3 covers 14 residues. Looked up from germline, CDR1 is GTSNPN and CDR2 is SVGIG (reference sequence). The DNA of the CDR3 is TGTGCCTGGAGTGTGGGACAGACGGGGAACACCATATATTTT. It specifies CAWSVGQTGNTIYF.

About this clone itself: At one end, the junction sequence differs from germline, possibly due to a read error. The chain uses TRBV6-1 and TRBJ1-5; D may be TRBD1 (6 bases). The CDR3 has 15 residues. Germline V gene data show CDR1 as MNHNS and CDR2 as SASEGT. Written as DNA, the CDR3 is TGTGCCAGCGGTGAGTTCGGACAGCCAAATCAGCCCCAGCATTTT. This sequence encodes CASGEFGQPNQPQHF.

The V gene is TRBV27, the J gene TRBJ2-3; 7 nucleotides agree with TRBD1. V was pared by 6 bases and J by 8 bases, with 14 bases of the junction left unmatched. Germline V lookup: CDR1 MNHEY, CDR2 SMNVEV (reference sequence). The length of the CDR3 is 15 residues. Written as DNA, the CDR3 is TGTGCCAGCAGGAGGGACAGCCACCTAACGGTTACGCAGTATTTT. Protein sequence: CASRRDSHLTVTQYF.

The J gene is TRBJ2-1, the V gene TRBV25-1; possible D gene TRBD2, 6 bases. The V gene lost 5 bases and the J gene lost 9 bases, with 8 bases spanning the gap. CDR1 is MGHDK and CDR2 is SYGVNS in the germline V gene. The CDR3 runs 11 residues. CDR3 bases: TGTGCCAGCAGTCGGGGGAGTGAGCAGTTCTTC. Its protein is CASSRGSEQFF. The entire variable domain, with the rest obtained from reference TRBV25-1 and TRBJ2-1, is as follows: EADIYQTPRYLVIGTGKKITLECSQTMGHDKMYWYQQDPGMELHLIHYSYGVNSTEKGDLSSESTVSRIRTEHFPLTLESARPSHTSQYLCASSRGSEQFFGPGTRLTVL.

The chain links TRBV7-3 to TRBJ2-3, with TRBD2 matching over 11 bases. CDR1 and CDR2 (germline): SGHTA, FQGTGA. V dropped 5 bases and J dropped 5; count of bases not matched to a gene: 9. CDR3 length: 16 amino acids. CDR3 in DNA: TGTGCCAGCAGCAACAATGTAGCGGGAGGGGTAGATACGCAGTATTTT. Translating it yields CASSNNVAGGVDTQYF.

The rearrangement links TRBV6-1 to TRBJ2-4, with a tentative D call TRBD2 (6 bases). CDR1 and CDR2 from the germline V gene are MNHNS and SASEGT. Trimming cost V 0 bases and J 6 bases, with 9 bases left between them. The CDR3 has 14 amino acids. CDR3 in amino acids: CASSEAGLVNIQYF. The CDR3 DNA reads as TGTGCCAGCAGTGAAGCGGGACTCGTAAACATTCAGTACTTC.

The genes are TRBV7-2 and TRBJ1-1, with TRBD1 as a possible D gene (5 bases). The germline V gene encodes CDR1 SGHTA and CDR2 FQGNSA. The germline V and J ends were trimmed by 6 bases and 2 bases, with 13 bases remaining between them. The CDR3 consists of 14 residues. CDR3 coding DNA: TGTGCCAGCAGAAAGACAGAAGTAAACACTGAAGCTTTCTTT. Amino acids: CASRKTEVNTEAFF. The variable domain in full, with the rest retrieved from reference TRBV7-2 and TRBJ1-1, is GAGVSQSPSNKVTEKGKDVELRCDPISGHTALYWYRQSLGQGLEFLIYFQGNSAPDKSGLPSDRFSAERTGGSVSTLTIQRTQQEDSAVYLCASRKTEVNTEAFFGQGTRLTVV.

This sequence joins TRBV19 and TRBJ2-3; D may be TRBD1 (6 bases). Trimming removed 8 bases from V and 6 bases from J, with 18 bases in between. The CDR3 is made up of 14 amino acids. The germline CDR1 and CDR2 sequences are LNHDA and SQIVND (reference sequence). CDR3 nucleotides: TGTGCCAGTGCCCCCAGGGGACGCTATGATACGCAGTATTTT. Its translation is CASAPRGRYDTQYF.

The chain's CDR3 is CASSATGGVNTGELFF. Here the CDR3 DNA reads TGTGCCAGCAGCGCCACAGGGGGAGTTAACACCGGGGAGCTGTTTTTT. The rearrangement joins TRBV11-3 to TRBJ2-2, with 8 bases fitting TRBD1. Trimming cost V 5 bases and J 2 bases; bases outside gene matches: 7. CDR1 is SGHNT and CDR2 is YENEEA in the germline V gene. The CDR3 consists of 16 residues.

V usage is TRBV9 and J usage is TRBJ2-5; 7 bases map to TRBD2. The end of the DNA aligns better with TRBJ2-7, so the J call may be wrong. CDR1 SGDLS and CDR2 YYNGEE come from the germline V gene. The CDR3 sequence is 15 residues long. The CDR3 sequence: CASSVAAGVSYEQYF. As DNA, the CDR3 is TGTGCCAGCAGCGTAGCGGCGGGGGTGTCCTACGAGCAGTACTTC.

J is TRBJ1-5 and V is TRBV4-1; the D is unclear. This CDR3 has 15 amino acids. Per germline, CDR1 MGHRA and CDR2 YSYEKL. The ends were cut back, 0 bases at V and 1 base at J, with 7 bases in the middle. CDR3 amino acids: CASSQDRRSNQPQHF. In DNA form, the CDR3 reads TGCGCCAGCAGCCAAGATCGGAGGAGCAATCAGCCCCAGCATTTT.

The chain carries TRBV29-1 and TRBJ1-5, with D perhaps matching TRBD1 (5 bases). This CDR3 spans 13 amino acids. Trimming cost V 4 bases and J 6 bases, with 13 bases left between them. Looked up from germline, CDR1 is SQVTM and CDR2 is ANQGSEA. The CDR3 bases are TGCAGCGTTGGGGGGGGAATGGGTCAGCCCCAGCATTTT. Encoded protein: CSVGGGMGQPQHF.

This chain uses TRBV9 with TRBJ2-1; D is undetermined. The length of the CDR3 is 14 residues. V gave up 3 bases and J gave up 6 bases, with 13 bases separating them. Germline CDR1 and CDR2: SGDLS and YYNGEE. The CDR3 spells CASSDRIGRNEQFF. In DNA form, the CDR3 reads TGTGCCAGCAGCGATCGTATTGGCCGCAATGAGCAGTTCTTC.

CDR3 sequence: CASSEGGKNYGYTF. DNA of the CDR3: TGTGCCAGCAGTGAAGGAGGGAAGAACTATGGCTACACCTTC. This chain joins TRBV25-1 and TRBJ1-2; D gene ambiguous. CDR3 size: 14 residues. Germline V gene lookup returns CDR1 MGHDK and CDR2 SYGVNS. V was cut by 2 bases and J by 2 bases, with 9 bases left in between.

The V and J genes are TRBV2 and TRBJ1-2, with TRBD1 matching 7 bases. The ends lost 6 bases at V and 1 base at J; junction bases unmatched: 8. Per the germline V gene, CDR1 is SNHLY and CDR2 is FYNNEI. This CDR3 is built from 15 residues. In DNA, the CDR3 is TGTGCCAGCAGACAAACCGGGACAGATAACTATGGCTACACCTTC. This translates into CASRQTGTDNYGYTF.

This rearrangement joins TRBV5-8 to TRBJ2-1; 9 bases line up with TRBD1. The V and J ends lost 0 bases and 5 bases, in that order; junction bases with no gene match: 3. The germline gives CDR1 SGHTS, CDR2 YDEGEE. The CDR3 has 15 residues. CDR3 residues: CASSLEGQGNNEQFF. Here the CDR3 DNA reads TGTGCCAGCAGCTTGGAGGGACAGGGTAACAATGAGCAGTTCTTC.